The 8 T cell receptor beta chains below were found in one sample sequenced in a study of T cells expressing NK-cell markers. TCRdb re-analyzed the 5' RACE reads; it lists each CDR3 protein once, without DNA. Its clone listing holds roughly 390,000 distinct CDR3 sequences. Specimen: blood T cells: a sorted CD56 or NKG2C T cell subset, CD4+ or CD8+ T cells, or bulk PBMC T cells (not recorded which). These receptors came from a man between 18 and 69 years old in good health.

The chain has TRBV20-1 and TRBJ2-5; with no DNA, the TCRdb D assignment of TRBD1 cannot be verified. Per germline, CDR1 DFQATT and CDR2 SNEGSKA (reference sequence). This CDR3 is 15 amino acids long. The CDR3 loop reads CSAPDRGGGQETQYF.

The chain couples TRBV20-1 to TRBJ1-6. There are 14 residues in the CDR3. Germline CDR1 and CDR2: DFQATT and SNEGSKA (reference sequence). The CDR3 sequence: CSAPAGSYNSPLHF.

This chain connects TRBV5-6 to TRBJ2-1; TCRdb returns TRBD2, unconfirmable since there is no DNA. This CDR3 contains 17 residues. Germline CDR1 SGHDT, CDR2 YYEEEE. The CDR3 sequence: CASSFGLAGDLNNEQFF. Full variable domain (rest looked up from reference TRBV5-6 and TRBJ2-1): DAGVTQSPTHLIKTRGQQVTLRCSPKSGHDTVSWYQQALGQGPQFIFQYYEEEERQRGNFPDRFSGHQFPNYSSELNVNALLLGDSALYLCASSFGLAGDLNNEQFFGPGTRLTVL.

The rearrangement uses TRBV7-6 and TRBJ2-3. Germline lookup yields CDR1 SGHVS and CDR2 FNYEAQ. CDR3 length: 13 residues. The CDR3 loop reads CASSLVGTDTQYF.

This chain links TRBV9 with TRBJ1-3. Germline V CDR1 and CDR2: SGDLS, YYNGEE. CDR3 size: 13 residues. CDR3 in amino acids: CASTRGIGNTIYF.

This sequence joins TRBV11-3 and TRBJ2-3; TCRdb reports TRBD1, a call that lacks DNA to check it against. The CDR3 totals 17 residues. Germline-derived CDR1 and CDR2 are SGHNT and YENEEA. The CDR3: CASSSSTGTGDTDTQYF.

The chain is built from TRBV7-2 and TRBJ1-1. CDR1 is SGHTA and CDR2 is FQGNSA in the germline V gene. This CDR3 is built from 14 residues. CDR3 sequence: CASSFHPSNTEAFF.

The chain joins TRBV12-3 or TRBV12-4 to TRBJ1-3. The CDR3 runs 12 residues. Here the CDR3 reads CASSFSGNTIYF.